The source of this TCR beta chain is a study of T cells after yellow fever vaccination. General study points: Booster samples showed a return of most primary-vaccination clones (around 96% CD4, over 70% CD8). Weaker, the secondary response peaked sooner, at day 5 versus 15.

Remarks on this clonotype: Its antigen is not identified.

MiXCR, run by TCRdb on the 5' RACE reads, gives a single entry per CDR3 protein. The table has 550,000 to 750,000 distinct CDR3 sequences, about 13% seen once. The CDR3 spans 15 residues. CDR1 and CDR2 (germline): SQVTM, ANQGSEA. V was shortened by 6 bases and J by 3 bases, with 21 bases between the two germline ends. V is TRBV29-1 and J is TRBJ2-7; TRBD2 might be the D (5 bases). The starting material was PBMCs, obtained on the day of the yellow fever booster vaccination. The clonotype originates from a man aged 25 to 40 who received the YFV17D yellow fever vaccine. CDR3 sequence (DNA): TGCAGCGTAAAAACTAGGGAAACATTACACTACGAGCAGTACTTC. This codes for CSVKTRETLHYEQYF.